One sample yielded the 32 T cell receptor beta chains listed below, sequenced in a study of CD8+ T cells in alopecia areata. As the sequencing template, cDNA was produced by extracting RNA and reverse transcribing it. The method was immunoSEQ multiplex PCR; TCRdb's version includes in-frame clones alone and lacks a portion of them. Singletons are absent from the sample, which has about 270,000 clones. Researchers sorted pooled cutaneous lymph node cells on the basis of CD4, CD8alpha, NKG2D, NKG2ACE and other markers. Sequencing was done on a sample of CD4+ T cells sorted from a lymph node. The receptors originated from a C3H/HeJ mouse with alopecia areata. MHC haplotype of the strain: H2-k.

For this clone: The germline and genes are mouse ones. The sequence runs out 4 residues before the end of the CDR3; the remainder is reconstructed from the germline J gene. This chain connects TRBV1 to TRBJ2-7; possibly TRBD1 for D (5 bases). There are 12 residues in the CDR3. From germline, CDR1 is NSQYPW and CDR2 LRSPGD (reference sequence). The part of the CDR3 DNA that was read is TGCACCTGCAGCTCCGACAGATAT. It translates to CTCSSDRY. The whole CDR3 protein reads CTCSSDRYEQYF. The full variable domain, completed using reference TRBV1 and TRBJ2-7, is VTLLEQNPRWRLVPRGQAVNLRCILKNSQYPWMSWYQQDLQKQLQWLFTLRSPGDKEVKSLPGADYLATRVTDTELRLQVANMSQGRTLYCTCSSDRYEQYFGPGTRLTVL.

This clone appeared a few times. All gene names here are mouse names. The read stops 4 residues short of the end of the CDR3; the missing end is completed from the germline J gene. The same CDR3 can be traced to other DNA sequences in this sample. V and J are TRBV29 and TRBJ2-5; D may be TRBD1 (5 bases). Trimming removed 0 bases from V and 2 bases from J, with 6 bases in between. Germline V gives CDR1 MSHET, CDR2 SYDVDS. The CDR3 has 14 amino acids. CDR3 DNA, as far as it was read: TGTGCTAGCAGTTTATCAGGGGTCCAAGAC. Protein product: CASSLSGVQD. The entire CDR3 protein is CASSLSGVQDTQYF. The variable domain in full, with the rest retrieved from reference TRBV29 and TRBJ2-5, is DMKVTQMPRYLIKRMGENVLLECGQDMSHETMYWYRQDPGLGLQLIYISYDVDSNSEGDIPKGYRVSRKKREHFSLILDSAKTNQTSVYFCASSLSGVQDTQYFGPGTRLLVL.

Comment on this clone: The genes are named according to mouse. The CDR3 loop reads CASSQALGQDTQYF. The CDR3 bases that were read are TGTGCCAGCAGCCAAGCCCTGGGACAAGAC. The V and J genes are TRBV5 and TRBJ2-5, with D tentatively TRBD2 (5 bases). With the read ending 4 residues before the CDR3 end, the germline J gene is used to fill in that end. The CDR3 has 14 amino acids. Germline assignment: CDR1 LGHNA and CDR2 YNLKQL (reference sequence). V shed 1 base and J shed 3 bases, with 8 bases lying between them.

This clone was seen more than once but under ten times. Here the gene names and germline are mouse. CDR3 bases read: TGTGCCAGCAGAGGACTGGGGTATGCT. This encodes CASRGLGYA. The full CDR3 is CASRGLGYAEQFF. The chain couples TRBV19 to TRBJ2-1; 9 bases fit TRBD2. The CDR3 extends 4 residues past the end of the read, so its final part is completed from the germline J gene. The ends lost 5 bases at V and 4 bases at J; junction bases unmatched: 1. CDR3 size: 13 residues. Germline CDR1 FNHDT, CDR2 SITEND (reference sequence).

This clone has more than one count but fewer than ten. The genes and germline here are from mouse. The CDR3 end is not reached by the read, which stops 4 residues before it; the germline J gene fills it in. This rearrangement joins TRBV19 to TRBJ2-5; 7 bases are shared with TRBD2. The CDR3 spans 12 residues. The J segment lost 0 bases and the V segment lost 8 bases, leaving 0 bases of the junction unmatched. CDR1 and CDR2 from the germline V gene are FNHDT and SITEND (reference sequence). The CDR3 region is CARGGNQDTQYF. The CDR3 bases that were read are TGTGCCAGGGGGGGGAACCAAGAC.

In the case of this clone: Genes and germline come from the mouse. Read sequence stops 4 residues before the CDR3 end, and the germline J gene provides the missing end. The genes are TRBV1 and TRBJ2-4, with TRBD1 as a possible D gene (5 bases). V lost 3 bases and J 0 bases, leaving 10 bases between the germline ends. The CDR3 has 15 amino acids. CDR1 NSQYPW and CDR2 LRSPGD come from the germline V gene (reference sequence). The CDR3 region is CTCSAPTASQNTLYF. The DNA read from the CDR3 is TGCACCTGCAGTGCCCCGACAGCTAGTCAAAAC.

This clone was counted between two and nine times. The gene names here belong to mouse. Incomplete CDR3 DNA: TGTGCCAGCAGCCAAACAGGGTCGTACTATGCT. Protein sequence: CASSQTGSYYA. The full CDR3 protein is CASSQTGSYYAEQFF. This sequence joins TRBV5 and TRBJ2-1; a possible D gene is TRBD1 (6 bases). The read comes to an end 4 residues before the CDR3 does, leaving the germline J gene to fill in the end. Trimming took 2 bases from V and 2 from J, leaving 10 bases between them. Looked up from germline, CDR1 is LGHNA and CDR2 is YNLKQL (reference sequence). The CDR3 extends over 15 amino acids.

A word on this clone: Gene names denote mouse genes. The read stops 4 residues short of the end of the CDR3; the missing end is completed from the germline J gene. The rearrangement links TRBV19 to TRBJ2-4; a weak D match, TRBD2 (5 bases). From germline, CDR1 is FNHDT and CDR2 SITEND (reference sequence). The CDR3 covers 13 residues. Deletions cut 5 bases from V and 0 bases from J, with 7 bases between. The CDR3 sequence: CASRTVSQNTLYF. Partial CDR3 DNA: TGTGCCAGCAGGACTGTTAGTCAAAAC. Filled out from reference TRBV19 and TRBJ2-4, the complete variable domain reads GGIITQTPKFLIGQEGQKLTLKCQQNFNHDTMYWYRQDSGKGLRLIYYSITENDLQKGDLSEGYDASREKKSSFSLTVTSAQKNEMAVFLCASRTVSQNTLYFGAGTRLSVL.

This clone has a handful of counts. Mouse gene names and germline throughout. The DNA ends 4 residues before the CDR3 does, and the rest of the CDR3 is filled in from the germline J gene. The rearrangement joins TRBV13-3 to TRBJ2-7; D might be TRBD2 (6 bases). The CDR3 extends over 13 amino acids. CDR1 is NNHDY and CDR2 is SYVADS in the germline V gene. The CDR3 region is CASSDARGDEQYF. The CDR3 DNA, read in part, is TGTGCCAGCAGTGATGCACGGGGGGAT.

The sample holds a few counts of this clone. Genes and germline come from the mouse. The missing CDR3 end, 4 residues past where the read stops, is filled in from the germline J gene. This chain joins TRBV14 and TRBJ2-5, with TRBD2 matching 9 bases. Germline-derived CDR1 and CDR2 are SGHDT and FRDEAV. The CDR3 runs to 15 residues. The CDR3 here is CASSLWGGALDTQYF. CDR3 DNA, as far as it was read: TGTGCCAGCAGTTTATGGGGGGGCGCGCTAGAC.

Only a few counts were recorded for this clone. Genes and germline come from the mouse. The CDR3 end falls 4 residues outside the read, so it is completed with the germline J gene. The gene calls are TRBV5 and TRBJ2-5, with 8 bases matching TRBD2. CDR1 and CDR2 from the germline V gene are LGHNA and YNLKQL (reference sequence). The CDR3 is 15 amino acids. CDR3 DNA (partial): TGTGCCAGCAGCCAAGATTCTGGGGGGAGAGAC. It translates to CASSQDSGGRD. The entire CDR3 sequence reads CASSQDSGGRDTQYF.

This clone was seen a few times. The gene names here belong to mouse. The read comes to an end 4 residues before the CDR3 does, leaving the germline J gene to fill in the end. The J gene is TRBJ2-1, the V gene TRBV5, with 7 bases matching TRBD1. V trimming: 6 bases; J trimming: 5 bases; junction bases outside the gene matches: 4. Germline values: CDR1 LGHNA, CDR2 YNLKQL (reference sequence). CDR3 length: 13 amino acids. The CDR3 bases that were read are TGTGCCAGCAGACAGGGGCTGGATGCT. It encodes CASRQGLDA. The whole CDR3 reads CASRQGLDAEQFF.

The sample holds a few counts of this clone. Mouse names are used for the genes. Other DNA sequences in the same sample also yield this CDR3. The CDR3 spells CASSATGGGSAETLYF. The DNA read from the CDR3 is TGTGCCAGCAGTGCGACTGGGGGAGGGAGTGCAGAA. The chain has TRBV13-1 and TRBJ2-3, with TRBD2 identical over 9 bases. The CDR3 extends 4 residues past the end of the read, so its final part is completed from the germline J gene. The germline gives CDR1 NSHNY, CDR2 SYGAGN. J was trimmed by 0 bases and V by 3 bases; bases with no gene match: 5. The CDR3 has 16 amino acids.

Only a few counts were recorded for this clone. These gene names are mouse names. Sequencing ends 4 residues short of the CDR3 end; the germline J gene provides the rest. The chain is built from TRBV13-1 and TRBJ2-7; 7 bases agree with TRBD1. CDR3 length: 14 amino acids. The germline gives CDR1 NSHNY, CDR2 SYGAGN. The sequenced CDR3 bases are TGTGCCAGCAGTGATGTCATCAGGGGGTAT. It is translated as CASSDVIRGY. In full, the CDR3 reads CASSDVIRGYEQYF.

Points on this clone: Each gene name is a mouse one. From the germline J gene comes the end of the CDR3, since the read stops 4 residues before it. The chain links TRBV13-1 to TRBJ2-4; 8 positions agree with TRBD2. V was clipped by 5 bases and J by 0 bases; unmatched bases: 5. Germline values: CDR1 NSHNY, CDR2 SYGAGN. This CDR3 is 15 amino acids long. Incomplete CDR3 DNA: TGTGCCAGCAGGGGGACTGGAGCTAGTCAAAAC. This codes for CASRGTGASQN. In full, the CDR3 is CASRGTGASQNTLYF.

This clone was picked up many times. Gene names are the mouse ones. The read terminates 4 residues ahead of where the CDR3 ends, so the germline J gene completes it. This specimen includes other DNA sequences encoding the same CDR3. This chain connects TRBV17 to TRBJ2-1; D unresolved. The germline gives CDR1 MNHDT, CDR2 YYDKIL. CDR3 length equals 13 residues. The V end was cut by 1 base, the J end by 4 bases, with 5 bases between. The CDR3 here is CASSRGGYAEQFF. Incomplete CDR3 DNA: TGTGCTAGCAGTAGAGGAGGGTATGCT. The full variable domain, completed using reference TRBV17 and TRBJ2-1, is DTTVKQNPRYKLARVGKPVNLICSQTMNHDTMYWYQKKPNQAPKLLLFYYDKILNREADTFEKFQSSRPNNSFCSLYIGSAGLEYSAMYLCASSRGGYAEQFFGPGTRLTVL.

The sample holds a few counts of this clone. The gene names here belong to mouse. Partial CDR3 DNA: TGTGCCAGCTCTCTTCCCAACCGGGACTGGCAAGAC. The encoded protein is CASSLPNRDWQD. The full CDR3 protein reads CASSLPNRDWQDTQYF. The rearrangement uses TRBV12-1 and TRBJ2-5, with 8 bases fitting TRBD2. Coverage ceases 4 residues before the CDR3 finishes, and the germline J gene fills in the end. V dropped 1 base and J dropped 3; count of bases not matched to a gene: 8. Germline V lookup: CDR1 SGHSN, CDR2 HYEKVE. The CDR3 spans 16 residues.

As for this clone: These gene names are mouse names. The read terminates 4 residues before the CDR3 end, so the remaining end is supplied by the germline J gene. The J gene is TRBJ2-5, the V gene TRBV13-2, with D perhaps matching TRBD2 (7 bases). This CDR3 contains 15 residues. CDR1 and CDR2 (germline): NNHNN, SYGAGS (reference sequence). V gave up 2 bases and J gave up 0 bases, with 10 bases separating them. The CDR3 loop is CASGEGGVNQDTQYF. CDR3 bases read: TGTGCCAGCGGTGAAGGGGGGGTTAACCAAGAC.

There are many counts of this clone. Gene and germline names: mouse. CDR3 protein: CASSTRQGDYAEQFF. CDR3 DNA (partial): TGTGCTAGCAGTACAAGACAGGGAGACTATGCT. The chain has TRBV17 and TRBJ2-1; 7 bases fit TRBD1. The observed sequence ends 4 residues before the CDR3 terminus, with the missing tail filled in from the germline J gene. The CDR3 loop spans 15 amino acids. Losses at the gene ends were 4 bases for V and 2 bases for J; bases not matched to a gene: 5. Germline V gives CDR1 MNHDT, CDR2 YYDKIL.

As concerns this clone: Gene names follow the mouse nomenclature. The read ends 4 residues early relative to the CDR3; the germline J gene fills the gap. The same CDR3 arises from other DNA sequences in this sample as well. The chain couples TRBV13-2 to TRBJ2-7, with TRBD1 identical over 7 bases. Germline CDR1 and CDR2: NNHNN and SYGAGS (reference sequence). This CDR3 contains 12 residues. CDR3: CASGDDRDEQYF. The sequenced part of the CDR3 DNA is TGTGCCAGCGGTGACGACAGGGAT.

Concerning this clone: Mouse gene names and germline throughout. The CDR3 goes on 3 residues after the read ends, and that part is filled in from the germline J gene. This sequence joins TRBV31 and TRBJ1-6; perhaps TRBD1 as D (5 bases). TRBJ1-6 is classed as an ORF, of uncertain function. Germline V gene lookup returns CDR1 GKSSPN and CDR2 SITVG. V lost 1 base, J lost 4 bases, and 8 bases lay in between. The CDR3 covers 14 residues. Incomplete CDR3 DNA: TGTGCCTGGAGTCAAAGGGGATATAATTCGCCC. It specifies CAWSQRGYNSP. The whole CDR3 protein reads CAWSQRGYNSPLYF.

This clone has more than one count but fewer than ten. These gene names are mouse names. The read is 4 residues too short to cover the CDR3 end, so that end is filled in from the germline J gene. The genes are TRBV12-1 and TRBJ2-7; 8 positions agree with TRBD2. CDR1 is SGHSN, CDR2 HYEKVE, per germline. The CDR3 runs to 15 residues. The J segment lost 0 bases and the V segment lost 0 bases, leaving 3 bases of the junction unmatched. The CDR3 loop reads CASSLSGGRSYEQYF. The part of the CDR3 DNA that was read is TGTGCCAGCTCTCTCTCTGGGGGGCGCTCCTAT.

A remark on this clone: Germline and genes: mouse. The read falls 4 residues short of the CDR3 end, and the missing part is taken from the germline J gene. The rearrangement uses TRBV19 and TRBJ2-3; 7 nucleotides agree with TRBD1. The CDR3 is made up of 14 amino acids. V shed 5 bases, J shed 3 bases, and the junction held 6 bases outside the gene matches. In germline, CDR1 is FNHDT, CDR2 SITEND (reference sequence). The CDR3 here is CASRDRERAETLYF. The sequenced CDR3 bases are TGTGCCAGCAGAGACAGGGAGCGGGCAGAA.

The table lists this clone with a few counts. Here the gene names and germline are mouse. The read halts 4 residues ahead of the CDR3 end, with the missing end drawn from the germline J gene. Different DNA sequences within this sample yield the same CDR3. The chain links TRBV31 to TRBJ1-1; TRBD1 matches at 11 bases. Germline V CDR1 and CDR2: GKSSPN, SITVG. The CDR3 has 14 amino acids. V was pared by 0 bases and J by 3 bases, with 0 bases of the junction left unmatched. The DNA read from the CDR3 is TGTGCCTGGAGTCTGGGACAGGGGGACACA. It translates to CAWSLGQGDT. The entire CDR3 is CAWSLGQGDTEVFF.

Many counts were recorded for this clone. The germline and genes are mouse ones. Read sequence stops 4 residues before the CDR3 end, and the germline J gene provides the missing end. The sample carries other DNA sequences with the same CDR3. The genes are TRBV5 and TRBJ2-1; 7 bases match TRBD1. With V trimmed by 1 base and J by 3 bases, 0 bases remained unmatched. The CDR3 has 14 amino acids. Germline CDR1 is LGHNA and CDR2 is YNLKQL (reference sequence). Partial CDR3 DNA: TGTGCCAGCAGCCAAGGGGACAGCTATGCT. Translating it yields CASSQGDSYA. The CDR3 as a whole reads CASSQGDSYAEQFF.

Details on this clone: Gene names are the mouse ones. The read comes to an end 4 residues before the CDR3 does, leaving the germline J gene to fill in the end. The chain couples TRBV17 to TRBJ2-5; 8 bases are shared with TRBD2. Per germline, CDR1 MNHDT and CDR2 YYDKIL. The CDR3 totals 15 residues. The part of the CDR3 DNA that was read is TGTGCTAGCAGTAGAGTCTGGGGGGTACGGGAC. It specifies CASSRVWGVRD. The entire CDR3 is CASSRVWGVRDTQYF. Full variable domain (remainder filled in from reference TRBV17 and TRBJ2-5): DTTVKQNPRYKLARVGKPVNLICSQTMNHDTMYWYQKKPNQAPKLLLFYYDKILNREADTFEKFQSSRPNNSFCSLYIGSAGLEYSAMYLCASSRVWGVRDTQYFGPGTRLLVL.

There are a few counts of this clone. All gene names here are mouse names. The observed sequence ends 4 residues before the CDR3 terminus, with the missing tail filled in from the germline J gene. The V call is TRBV17, the J call TRBJ1-1, with D possibly TRBD1 on 6 matching bases. The CDR3 spans 14 residues. V was trimmed by 5 bases and J by 0 bases, leaving 10 bases between them. Germline CDR1 reads MNHDT; CDR2 reads YYDKIL. CDR3 bases read: TGTGCTAGCAGTCACAACAGGGCAAACACA. Translation: CASSHNRANT. The entire CDR3 sequence reads CASSHNRANTEVFF. Together with reference TRBV17 and TRBJ1-1, the CDR3 gives the full variable domain: DTTVKQNPRYKLARVGKPVNLICSQTMNHDTMYWYQKKPNQAPKLLLFYYDKILNREADTFEKFQSSRPNNSFCSLYIGSAGLEYSAMYLCASSHNRANTEVFFGKGTRLTVV.

This clone has more than one count but fewer than ten. Genes and germline are mouse. The DNA ends 4 residues before the CDR3 does, and the rest of the CDR3 is filled in from the germline J gene. The chain couples TRBV13-2 to TRBJ1-2, with D tentatively TRBD1 (6 bases). Germline V gene data show CDR1 as NNHNN and CDR2 as SYGAGS (reference sequence). The CDR3 consists of 15 residues. Trimming removed 2 bases at V and 3 bases at J, with 14 bases between. CDR3: CASGESGTPDSDYTF. The covered CDR3 bases are TGTGCCAGCGGTGAATCAGGGACACCAGACTCC.

This clone came up a few times. Mouse names are used for the genes. The read halts 3 residues ahead of the CDR3 end, with the missing end drawn from the germline J gene. Other DNA sequences in the sample encode the same CDR3. The chain employs TRBV5 and TRBJ1-6; the D gene is possibly TRBD1 (6 bases). TRBJ1-6 belongs to the ORF category, with a function that is uncertain. Trimming took 0 bases from V and 7 from J, leaving 10 bases between them. Germline V lookup: CDR1 LGHNA, CDR2 YNLKQL (reference sequence). This CDR3 comprises 15 residues. The sequenced part of the CDR3 DNA is TGTGCCAGCAGCCAAGAGGGGGCTAGGAATTCGCCC. It encodes CASSQEGARNSP. The full CDR3 reads CASSQEGARNSPLYF.

This clone was found a few times. Germline and genes here are mouse. Here the CDR3 reads CASSQDNWGGVEDTQYF. CDR3 bases read: TGTGCCAGCAGCCAAGACAACTGGGGGGGCGTTGAAGAC. The chain links TRBV5 to TRBJ2-5; the match to TRBD2 covers 11 bases. With the read ending 4 residues before the CDR3 end, the germline J gene is used to fill in that end. Germline lookup yields CDR1 LGHNA and CDR2 YNLKQL (reference sequence). The CDR3 length is 17 residues.

This clone has a handful of counts. Mouse gene names and germline throughout. The CDR3 end is not reached by the read, which stops 4 residues before it; the germline J gene fills it in. Distinct nucleotide sequences in the sample also encode this CDR3. The V and J genes are TRBV1 and TRBJ2-5; TRBD1 agrees at 7 bases. V shed 4 bases and J 3 bases; nucleotides not matched to a gene: 4. The germline gives CDR1 NSQYPW, CDR2 LRSPGD (reference sequence). The CDR3 is 14 amino acids. The part of the CDR3 DNA that was read is TGCACCTGCAGTGGCCCGGGACAGCAAGAC. This encodes CTCSGPGQQD. The complete CDR3 protein is CTCSGPGQQDTQYF.

This clone was seen ten or more times. The gene names given are mouse names. The CDR3 end falls 3 residues outside the read, so it is completed with the germline J gene. Other DNA sequences in this specimen translate into the identical CDR3. The chain joins TRBV5 to TRBJ1-6; D gene unclear. TRBJ1-6 is an open reading frame whose function is uncertain. Trimming stripped 2 bases from V and 5 bases from J, with 1 base between. This CDR3 is 12 amino acids long. The germline CDR1 and CDR2 sequences are LGHNA and YNLKQL (reference sequence). Incomplete CDR3 DNA: TGTGCCAGCAGCCAAAATAATTCGCCC. Translated: CASSQNNSP. The entire CDR3 sequence reads CASSQNNSPLYF.